This TCR beta chain was observed in a study of cytomegalovirus exposure and HLA in healthy donors. This clone was picked up a small number of times. The target antigen is unknown. Per the germline V gene, CDR1 is MNHEY and CDR2 is SVGAGI. This CDR3 is built from 14 residues. V shed 5 bases, J shed 9 bases, and the junction held 10 bases outside the gene matches. The protocol was immunoSEQ multiplex PCR, while the TCRdb copy is restricted to in-frame clones and leaves out a portion. The data contain 200,000 or so clones, around 84% of them singletons. Overall study results and limits: Among TCR beta chains, those listed as cytomegalovirus-associated numbered around 160. In vitro assays verified that a few CMV-associated chains recognized CMV antigens specifically.

The sequence was obtained from a man in his late teens or twenties in good health and CMV-seropositive. V is TRBV6-5 and J is TRBJ2-1; 7 bases fit TRBD1. The material sequenced was PBMCs. The CDR3 region has the DNA TGTGCCAGCAGTACGGGACAGCTGCAGGGTGAGCAGTTCTTC. Its translation is CASSTGQLQGEQFF.